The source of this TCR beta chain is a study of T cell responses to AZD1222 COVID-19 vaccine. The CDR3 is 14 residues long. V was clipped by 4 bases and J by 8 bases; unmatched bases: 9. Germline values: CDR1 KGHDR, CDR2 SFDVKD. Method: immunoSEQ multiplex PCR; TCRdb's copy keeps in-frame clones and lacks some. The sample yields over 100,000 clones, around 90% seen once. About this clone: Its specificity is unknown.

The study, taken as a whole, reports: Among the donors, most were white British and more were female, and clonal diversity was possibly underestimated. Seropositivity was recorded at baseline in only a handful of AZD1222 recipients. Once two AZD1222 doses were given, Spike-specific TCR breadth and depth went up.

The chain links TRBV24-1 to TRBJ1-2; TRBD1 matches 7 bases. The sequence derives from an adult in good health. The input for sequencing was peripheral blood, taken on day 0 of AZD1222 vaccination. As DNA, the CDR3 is TGTGCCACCAGTGAAACTTACAGGGGCGGAGGCTACACCTTC. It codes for CATSETYRGGGYTF.